This note documents a single TCR beta chain sequence. These data are taken from a study of blood T cell repertoires in COVID-19. Study background: Italy, Spain and the United States were the sources of the convalescent and acute COVID-19 samples. PBMCs, B-cell-depleted T cells, or T cells were the source of the cDNA or gDNA that made up the material.

Authors' processing steps: Reference gene primer amplification gave nucleated cell count estimates. Profiling relied on immunoSEQ multiplex PCR, and the TCRdb table lists in-frame clones only, not all of them. That table supplies the V and J calls and clone size; D and trimming were determined from the DNA. The profile shows about 170,000 clones, around 82% of them singletons. V lost 7 bases and J 4 bases, leaving 13 bases between the germline ends. CDR1 and CDR2 from the germline V gene are KGHDR and SFDVKD. The CDR3 loop spans 14 amino acids. The chain joins TRBV24-1 to TRBJ2-1, with a possible D match to TRBD1 (5 bases). This TCR was recovered from a woman older than 75 with acute or convalescent COVID-19. The sequencing input was peripheral blood. As DNA, the CDR3 is TGTGCCACCAGCGCGACAGCAACATACAATGAGCAGTTCTTC. Translation: CATSATATYNEQFF.